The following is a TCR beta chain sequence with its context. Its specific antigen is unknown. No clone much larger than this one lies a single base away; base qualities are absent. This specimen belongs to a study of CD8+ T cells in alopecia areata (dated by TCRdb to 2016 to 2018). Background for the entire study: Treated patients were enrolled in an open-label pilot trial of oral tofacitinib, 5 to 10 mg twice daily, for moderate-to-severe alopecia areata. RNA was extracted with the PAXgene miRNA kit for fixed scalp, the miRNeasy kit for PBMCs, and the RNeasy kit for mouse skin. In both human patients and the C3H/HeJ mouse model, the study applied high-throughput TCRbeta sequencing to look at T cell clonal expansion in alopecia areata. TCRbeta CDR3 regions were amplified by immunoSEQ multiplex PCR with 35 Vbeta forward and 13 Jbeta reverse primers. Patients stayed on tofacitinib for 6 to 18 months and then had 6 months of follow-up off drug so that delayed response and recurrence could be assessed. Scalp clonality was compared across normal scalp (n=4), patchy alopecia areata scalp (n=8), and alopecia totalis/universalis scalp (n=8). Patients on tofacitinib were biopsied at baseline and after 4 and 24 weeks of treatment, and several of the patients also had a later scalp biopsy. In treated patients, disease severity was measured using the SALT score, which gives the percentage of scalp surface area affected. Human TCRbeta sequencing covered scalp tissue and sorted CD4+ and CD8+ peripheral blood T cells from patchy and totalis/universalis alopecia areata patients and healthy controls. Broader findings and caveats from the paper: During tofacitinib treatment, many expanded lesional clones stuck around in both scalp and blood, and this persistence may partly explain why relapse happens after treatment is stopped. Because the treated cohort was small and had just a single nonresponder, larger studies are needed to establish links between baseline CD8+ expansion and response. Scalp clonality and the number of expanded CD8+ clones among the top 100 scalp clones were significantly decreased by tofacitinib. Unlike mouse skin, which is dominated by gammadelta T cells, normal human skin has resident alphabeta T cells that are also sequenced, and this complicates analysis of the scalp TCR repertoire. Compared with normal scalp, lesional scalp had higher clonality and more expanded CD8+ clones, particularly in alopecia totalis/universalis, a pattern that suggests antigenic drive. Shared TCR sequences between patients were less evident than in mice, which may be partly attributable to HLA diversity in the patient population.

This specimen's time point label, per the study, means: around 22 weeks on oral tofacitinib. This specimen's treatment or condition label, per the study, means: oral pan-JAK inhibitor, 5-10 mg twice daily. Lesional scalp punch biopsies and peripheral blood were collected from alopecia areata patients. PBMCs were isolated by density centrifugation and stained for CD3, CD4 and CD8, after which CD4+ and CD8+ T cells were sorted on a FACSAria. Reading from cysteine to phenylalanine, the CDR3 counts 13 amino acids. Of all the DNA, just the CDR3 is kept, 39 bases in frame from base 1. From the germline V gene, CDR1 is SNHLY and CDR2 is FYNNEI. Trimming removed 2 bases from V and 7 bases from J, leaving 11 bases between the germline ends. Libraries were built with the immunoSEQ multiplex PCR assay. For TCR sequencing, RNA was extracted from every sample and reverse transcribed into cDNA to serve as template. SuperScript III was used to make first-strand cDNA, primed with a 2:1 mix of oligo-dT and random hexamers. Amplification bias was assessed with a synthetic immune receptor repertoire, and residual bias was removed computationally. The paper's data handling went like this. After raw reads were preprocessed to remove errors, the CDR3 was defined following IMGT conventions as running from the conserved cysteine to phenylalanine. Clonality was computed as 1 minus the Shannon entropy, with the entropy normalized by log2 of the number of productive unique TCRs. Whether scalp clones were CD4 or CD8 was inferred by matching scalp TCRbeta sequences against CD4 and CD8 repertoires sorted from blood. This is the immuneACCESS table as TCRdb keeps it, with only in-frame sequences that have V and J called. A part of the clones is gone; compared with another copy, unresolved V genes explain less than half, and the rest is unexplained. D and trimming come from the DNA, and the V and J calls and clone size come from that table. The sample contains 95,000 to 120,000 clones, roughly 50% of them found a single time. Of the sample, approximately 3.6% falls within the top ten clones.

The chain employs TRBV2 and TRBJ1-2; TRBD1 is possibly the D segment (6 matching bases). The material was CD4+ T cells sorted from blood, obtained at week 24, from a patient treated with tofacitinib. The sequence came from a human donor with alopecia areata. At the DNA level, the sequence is TGTGCCAGCAGTGAAATACAGGGCAGTGGCTACACCTTC. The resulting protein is CASSEIQGSGYTF. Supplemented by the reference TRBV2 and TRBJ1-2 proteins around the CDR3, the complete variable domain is EPEVTQTPSHQVTQMGQEVILRCVPISNHLYFYWYRQILGQKVEFLVSFYNNEISEKSEIFDDQFSVERPDGSNFTLKIRSTKLEDSAMYFCASSEIQGSGYTFGSGTRLTVV.